These T cell receptor beta chains were read from a single sample in a study of vaccination effects on CD4 cells after COVID-19. Generated by immunoSEQ multiplex PCR, the TCRdb table keeps only in-frame clones and is missing some. This repertoire shows 40,000 to 50,000 clones, 65% to 70% found once; its top ten account for over 25%. Antigens for these TCRs are unknown. Here the sequenced sample was CD4+ T cells from PBMCs cultured with a peptide pool, taken before COVID-19 vaccination. These receptors originate from a human donor who had a prior SARS-CoV-2 infection. Both conserved end residues are part of each CDR3. Size values are once, few and many counts, or a class for expanded clones, and some rows have none.

v_gene: TRBV7-9
j_gene: TRBJ2-1
abundance: .
CDR3aa: CASQIAPAVPYNEQFF

v_gene: TRBV18
j_gene: TRBJ2-2
abundance: .
CDR3aa: CASSRLEIEGAGELFF

v_gene: TRBV27
j_gene: TRBJ1-2
abundance: .
CDR3aa: CASSSLTPPNDGYTF

v_gene: TRBV7-9
j_gene: TRBJ2-7
abundance: .
CDR3aa: CASSLIAGEQYF

v_gene: TRBV18
j_gene: TRBJ1-2
abundance: .
CDR3aa: CASSPTGTGNYGYTF

v_gene: TRBV11-2
j_gene: TRBJ2-2
abundance: .
CDR3aa: CASSSTGELFF

v_gene: TRBV6-1
j_gene: TRBJ1-5
abundance: .
CDR3aa: CASSERIMGGLNSNQPQHF

v_gene: TRBV7-8
j_gene: TRBJ1-6
abundance: few
CDR3aa: CASSLARIGLGTLHF

v_gene: TRBV7-2
j_gene: TRBJ1-1
abundance: few
CDR3aa: CASSLSGVGNTEAFF

v_gene: TRBV18
j_gene: TRBJ2-5
abundance: .
CDR3aa: CASSRGLAPETQYF

v_gene: TRBV19
j_gene: TRBJ1-2
abundance: .
CDR3aa: CASSIAGQGGYGYTF

v_gene: TRBV12-3/TRBV12-4
j_gene: TRBJ2-7
abundance: .
CDR3aa: CASSFGGSYEQYF

v_gene: TRBV6-5
j_gene: TRBJ2-5
abundance: few
CDR3aa: CASSYGRGGETQYF

v_gene: TRBV7-9
j_gene: TRBJ1-3
abundance: .
CDR3aa: CASSSSFRVAFGNTIYF

v_gene: TRBV5-6
j_gene: TRBJ2-3
abundance: .
CDR3aa: CASSETSGRSTDTQYF

v_gene: TRBV18
j_gene: TRBJ1-1
abundance: once
CDR3aa: CASSPDFQGEAFF

v_gene: TRBV18
j_gene: TRBJ2-5
abundance: .
CDR3aa: CASSLDYRTGARQETQYF

v_gene: TRBV7-2
j_gene: TRBJ2-5
abundance: .
CDR3aa: CASSLGGWETQYF

v_gene: TRBV18
j_gene: TRBJ1-1
abundance: .
CDR3aa: CASSQQQNTEAFF

v_gene: TRBV9
j_gene: TRBJ1-3
abundance: few
CDR3aa: CASSVGGQSSGNTIYF

v_gene: TRBV5-4
j_gene: TRBJ2-5
abundance: .
CDR3aa: CASSVGVAVRTQYF

v_gene: TRBV24-1
j_gene: TRBJ2-3
abundance: few
CDR3aa: CATGKTSGPHTQYF

v_gene: TRBV6-1
j_gene: TRBJ1-4
abundance: .
CDR3aa: CASSEAGWTPNEKLFF

v_gene: TRBV12-3/TRBV12-4
j_gene: TRBJ1-5
abundance: few
CDR3aa: CASSLSPNGPQHF

v_gene: TRBV18
j_gene: TRBJ1-1
abundance: once
CDR3aa: CASSPPSRNTEAFF

v_gene: TRBV15
j_gene: TRBJ2-1
abundance: .
CDR3aa: CATSRLTSGSYNEQFF

v_gene: TRBV28
j_gene: TRBJ1-1
abundance: .
CDR3aa: CASTPAGGSWTEAFF

v_gene: TRBV6-2/TRBV6-3
j_gene: TRBJ2-5
abundance: .
CDR3aa: CASSRALGQETQYF

v_gene: TRBV30
j_gene: TRBJ2-3
abundance: .
CDR3aa: CAWSVGGRTMQYF

v_gene: TRBV18
j_gene: TRBJ1-2
abundance: .
CDR3aa: CASSRTVDNYGYTF

v_gene: TRBV10-3
j_gene: TRBJ1-2
abundance: .
CDR3aa: CATKDGGPIGYTF

v_gene: TRBV2
j_gene: TRBJ1-5
abundance: .
CDR3aa: CASSERGGGNQPQHF

v_gene: TRBV4-2
j_gene: TRBJ2-1
abundance: .
CDR3aa: CASSPTTGQSDNEQFF

v_gene: TRBV4-2
j_gene: TRBJ1-1
abundance: .
CDR3aa: CASSQDHLNTEAFF

v_gene: TRBV2
j_gene: TRBJ1-5
abundance: .
CDR3aa: CASSDRDRVWDQPQHF

v_gene: TRBV13
j_gene: TRBJ1-1
abundance: .
CDR3aa: CASSPLGQRAFF

v_gene: TRBV29-1
j_gene: TRBJ1-2
abundance: once
CDR3aa: CSVDRGNGGYTF

v_gene: TRBV4-2
j_gene: TRBJ1-2
abundance: .
CDR3aa: CASSQDPGSYGYTF

v_gene: TRBV5-8
j_gene: TRBJ1-6
abundance: .
CDR3aa: CASSLRGGNSPLHF

v_gene: TRBV3-1/TRBV3-2
j_gene: TRBJ2-3
abundance: .
CDR3aa: CASSHVNTQYF

v_gene: TRBV12-3/TRBV12-4
j_gene: TRBJ1-1
abundance: .
CDR3aa: CASSFHGREAFF

v_gene: TRBV3-1/TRBV3-2
j_gene: TRBJ2-3
abundance: .
CDR3aa: CASSQDIRGRIGSDTDTQYF

v_gene: TRBV6-1
j_gene: TRBJ1-1
abundance: .
CDR3aa: CASSEKGGAEAFF

v_gene: TRBV5-1
j_gene: TRBJ2-4
abundance: .
CDR3aa: CASSPGDRDQNIQYF

v_gene: TRBV7-2
j_gene: TRBJ2-4
abundance: .
CDR3aa: CASSRMTGGYGNIQYF

v_gene: TRBV6-5
j_gene: TRBJ2-7
abundance: .
CDR3aa: CASSNRGVYEQYF

v_gene: TRBV5-1
j_gene: TRBJ2-3
abundance: .
CDR3aa: CASSLAGGPDTQYF

v_gene: TRBV6-5
j_gene: TRBJ2-7
abundance: .
CDR3aa: CASLRDSPYEQYF

v_gene: TRBV27
j_gene: TRBJ1-3
abundance: .
CDR3aa: CARFPGCSGNTIYF

v_gene: TRBV27
j_gene: TRBJ2-7
abundance: .
CDR3aa: CASSLSAREGFYEQYF

v_gene: TRBV7-8
j_gene: TRBJ2-1
abundance: .
CDR3aa: CASSLRSGTSVEQFF

v_gene: TRBV6-6
j_gene: TRBJ2-1
abundance: .
CDR3aa: CASSYIPSGNREQFF

v_gene: TRBV12-3/TRBV12-4
j_gene: TRBJ1-3
abundance: .
CDR3aa: CASTLRGNTIYF

v_gene: TRBV5-1
j_gene: TRBJ2-3
abundance: .
CDR3aa: CASGTGRPSTDTQYF

v_gene: TRBV12-3/TRBV12-4
j_gene: TRBJ2-1
abundance: .
CDR3aa: CASSAYNEQFF